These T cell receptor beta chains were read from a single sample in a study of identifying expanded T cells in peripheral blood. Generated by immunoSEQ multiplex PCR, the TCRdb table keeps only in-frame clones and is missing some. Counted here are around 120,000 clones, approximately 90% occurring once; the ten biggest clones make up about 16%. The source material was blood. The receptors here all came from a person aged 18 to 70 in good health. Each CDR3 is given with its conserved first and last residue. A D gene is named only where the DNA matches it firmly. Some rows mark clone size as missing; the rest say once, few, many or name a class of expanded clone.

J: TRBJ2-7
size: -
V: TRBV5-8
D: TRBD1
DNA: TGTGCCAGCAGCTTTGGACAGGGGGCTCTGGACGAGCAGTACTTC
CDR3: CASSFGQGALDEQYF

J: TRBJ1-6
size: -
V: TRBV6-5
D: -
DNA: TGTGCCAGCAGTTATACAGGGTCGGATTCACCCCTCCACTTT
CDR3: CASSYTGSDSPLHF

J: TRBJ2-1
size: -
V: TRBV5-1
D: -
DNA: TGCGCCAGCACGCCAAGCTCCTACAATGAGCAGTTCTTC
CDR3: CASTPSSYNEQFF

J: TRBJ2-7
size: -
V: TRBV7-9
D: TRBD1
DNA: TGTGCCAGCAGCTTAGGTCGGGGAACAGGGGGCAGGGGCGAGCAGTACTTC
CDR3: CASSLGRGTGGRGEQYF

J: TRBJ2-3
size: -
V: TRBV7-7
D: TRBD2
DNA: TGTGCCAGCAGCCCCGGGACTAGCGGGGGAGGTACGCAGTATTTT
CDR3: CASSPGTSGGGTQYF

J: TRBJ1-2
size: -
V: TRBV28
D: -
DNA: TGTGCCAGCAGTTTTGGTTGGGACACCTATGGCTACACCTTC
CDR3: CASSFGWDTYGYTF

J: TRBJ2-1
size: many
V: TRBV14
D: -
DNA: TGTGCCAGCAGCCAAGACAGGGATGGTGAGCAGTTCTTC
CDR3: CASSQDRDGEQFF

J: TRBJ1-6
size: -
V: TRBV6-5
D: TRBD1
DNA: TGTGCCAGCAGGCCTCAGGGGGCCGGGAATTCACCCCTCCACTTT
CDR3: CASRPQGAGNSPLHF

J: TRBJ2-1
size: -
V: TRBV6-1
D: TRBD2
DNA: TGTGCCAGCAGTGAGTCGAGCGGGGATCTCGTCGGGATAAAGTTCTTC
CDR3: CASSESSGDLVGIKFF

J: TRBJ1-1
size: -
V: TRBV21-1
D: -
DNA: TGTGCCAGCAGCGGTCGGGCAAACAGGGACACTGAAGCTTTCTTT
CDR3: CASSGRANRDTEAFF

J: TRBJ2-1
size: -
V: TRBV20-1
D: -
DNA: TGCAGTGCTCTGGACTACAATGAGCAGTTCTTC
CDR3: CSALDYNEQFF

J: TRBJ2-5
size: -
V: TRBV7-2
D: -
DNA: TGTGCCAGCAGCTTAGCGGAGACCCAGTACTTC
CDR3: CASSLAETQYF

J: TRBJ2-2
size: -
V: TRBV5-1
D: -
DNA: TGCGCCAGCAGCTTGATGAGCGACACCGGGGAGCTGTTTTTT
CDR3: CASSLMSDTGELFF

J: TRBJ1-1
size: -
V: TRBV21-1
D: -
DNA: TGTGCCAGCACCGAGGACAGGGACACGAACACTGAAGCTTTCTTT
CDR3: CASTEDRDTNTEAFF

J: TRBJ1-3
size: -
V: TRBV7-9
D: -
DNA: TGTGCCAGCAGCACCGCGGGGGGGCTAAGAAACACCATATATTTT
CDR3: CASSTAGGLRNTIYF

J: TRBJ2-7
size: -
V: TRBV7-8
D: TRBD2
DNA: TGTGCCAGCAGCTTGGAGCGGGGGAGGTTTGACGGCGAGCAGTACTTC
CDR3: CASSLERGRFDGEQYF

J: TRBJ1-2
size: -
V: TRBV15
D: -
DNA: TGTGCCACCAGCAGGGAGAACTATGGCTACACCTTC
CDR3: CATSRENYGYTF

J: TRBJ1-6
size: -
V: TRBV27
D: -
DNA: TGTGCCAGCAGTCCCCGGGGGGGAAAGAATTCACCCCTCCACTTT
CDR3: CASSPRGGKNSPLHF

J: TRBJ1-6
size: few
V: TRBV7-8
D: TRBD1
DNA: TGTGCCAGCAGCCCCGGGACAGGGGGCAATTCACCCCTCCACTTT
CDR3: CASSPGTGGNSPLHF

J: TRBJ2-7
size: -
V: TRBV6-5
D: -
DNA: TGTGCCAGCAGTTACTCGGCTCTTCAGTACTTC
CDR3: CASSYSALQYF

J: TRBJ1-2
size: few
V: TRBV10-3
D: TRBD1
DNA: TGTGCCTCCAGGACAGGGGATAATGGCTACACCTTC
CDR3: CASRTGDNGYTF

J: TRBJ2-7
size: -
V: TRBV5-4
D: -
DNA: TGTGCCAGCAGCTCCTGGGGAACAGTCTCCTACGAGCAGTACTTC
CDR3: CASSSWGTVSYEQYF

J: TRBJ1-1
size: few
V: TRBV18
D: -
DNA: TGTGCCAGCTCAGAAAGACAGGACCCTGAAGCTTTCTTT
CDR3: CASSERQDPEAFF

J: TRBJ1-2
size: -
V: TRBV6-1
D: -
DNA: TGTGCCAGCAGTGAAGATAGCCTTTTACGCTACACCTTC
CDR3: CASSEDSLLRYTF

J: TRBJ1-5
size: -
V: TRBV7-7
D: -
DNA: TGTGCCAGCAGCTTTCGGCTCGGGCAGCCCCAGCATTTT
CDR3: CASSFRLGQPQHF

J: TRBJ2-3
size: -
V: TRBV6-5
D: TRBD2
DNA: TGTGCCAGCAGGAGCGGGGGCACAGATACGCAGTATTTT
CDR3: CASRSGGTDTQYF

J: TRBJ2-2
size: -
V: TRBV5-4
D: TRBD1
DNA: TGTGCCAGCAGCGTACCGGGACAGGGGGGGGCCGGGGAGCTGTTTTTT
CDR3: CASSVPGQGGAGELFF

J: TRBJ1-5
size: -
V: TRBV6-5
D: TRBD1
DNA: TGTGCCAGCAGGACAGGGGGCTTAGCGAATCAGCCCCAGCATTTT
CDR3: CASRTGGLANQPQHF

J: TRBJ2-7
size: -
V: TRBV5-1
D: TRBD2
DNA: TGCGCCAGCAGCCGGGAGGGGTTTGGGACCTACGAGCAGTACTTC
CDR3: CASSREGFGTYEQYF

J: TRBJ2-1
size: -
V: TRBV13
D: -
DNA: TGTGCCAGCAGCTTATATGCGGGGTCCTACAATGAGCAGTTCTTC
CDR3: CASSLYAGSYNEQFF

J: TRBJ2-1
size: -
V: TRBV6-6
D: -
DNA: TGTGCCAGCAGTCCCGGGACTCCCTACAATGAGCAGTTCTTC
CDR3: CASSPGTPYNEQFF

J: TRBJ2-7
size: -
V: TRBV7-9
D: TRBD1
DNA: TGTGCCAGCAGCTCTGGACAGGGGTCGGAGTACTTC
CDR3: CASSSGQGSEYF

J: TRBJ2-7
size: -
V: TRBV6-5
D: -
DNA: TGTGCCAGCAGTTATTCGTACGGGCAGTACTTC
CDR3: CASSYSYGQYF

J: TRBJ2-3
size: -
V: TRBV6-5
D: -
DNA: TGTGCCAGCAGTTACTCCTGGGTCACAGATACGCAGTATTTT
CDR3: CASSYSWVTDTQYF

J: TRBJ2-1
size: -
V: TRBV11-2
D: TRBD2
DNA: TGTGCCAGCAGCTCTCGACTAGCGGGGACAGGTTCCTACAATGAGCAGTTCTTC
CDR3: CASSSRLAGTGSYNEQFF